This entry is about one TCR beta chain. Its target is unknown. Profiling relied on immunoSEQ multiplex PCR, and the TCRdb table lists in-frame clones only, not all of them. The repertoire includes some 22,000 clones, about 90% of them detected once, and around 16% sits in the top ten. The sample is drawn from a study of PD-L1 blockade in urothelial cancer. Across the study: Atezolizumab, begun by patients in the mid-2010s, was given at 1,200 mg intravenously every 3 weeks. Study-level results: Improved survival was predicted by pretreatment blood TCR clonality below the median.

Germline assignment: CDR1 SGHDN and CDR2 FVKESK. The length of the CDR3 is 17 residues. V shed 5 bases, J shed 2 bases, and the junction held 14 bases outside the gene matches. The rearrangement uses TRBV14 and TRBJ1-2; TRBD1 agrees at 7 bases. Specimen: PBMCs, collected around atezolizumab (anti-PD-L1) treatment. The receptor was isolated from a woman aged 60-75 years with urothelial cancer. CDR3 sequence (DNA): TGTGCCAGCAGCTGGTACAGGACCGGGACAGACAACTATGGCTACACCTTC. As protein: CASSWYRTGTDNYGYTF.